This paragraph covers one T cell receptor (beta chain) sequence. The data were obtained in a study of shared T cell receptors in the human thymus. Method: immunoSEQ multiplex PCR; TCRdb's copy keeps in-frame clones and lacks some. The sample carries 500,000 to 850,000 clones, more than 70% recorded once. Trimming left V 3 bases short and J 5 bases short, with 11 bases between. CDR3 length: 14 residues. CDR1 LNHNV and CDR2 YYDKDF come from the germline V gene (reference sequence). This sample also belongs to another study, concerning human thymus T cells. That study adds: Donation came from healthy Finnish infants having corrective surgery for congenital heart defects. From resections taken during corrective heart surgery, the thymus tissue was obtained. Among thymic and blood repertoires, usage of V and J genes appeared biased. Related research examined unrelated individuals and reported that their thymic repertoires overlapped highly.

The source of this sequence is a boy under two years old with a congenital heart defect. Sequencing used thymocytes. The V call is TRBV15, the J call TRBJ1-5; no reliable D call. For the CDR3, the DNA is TGTGCCACCAGCAGCGAGGAGAGGTATCAGCCCCAGCATTTT. Protein: CATSSEERYQPQHF.